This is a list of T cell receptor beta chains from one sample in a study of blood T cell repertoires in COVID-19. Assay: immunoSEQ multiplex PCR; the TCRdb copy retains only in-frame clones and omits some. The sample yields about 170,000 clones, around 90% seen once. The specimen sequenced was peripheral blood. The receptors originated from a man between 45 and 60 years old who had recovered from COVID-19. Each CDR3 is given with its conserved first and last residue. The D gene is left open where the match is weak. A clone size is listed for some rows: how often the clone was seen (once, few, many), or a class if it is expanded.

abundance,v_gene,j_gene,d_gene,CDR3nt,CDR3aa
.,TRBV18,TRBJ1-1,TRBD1,TGTGCCAGCTCATCAGGGGGAAGAATGAACACTGAAGCTTTCTTT,CASSSGGRMNTEAFF
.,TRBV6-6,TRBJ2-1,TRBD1,TGTGCCAGCAGTTACTCCCGGACAGGGGCCGGGAATGAGCAGTTCTTC,CASSYSRTGAGNEQFF
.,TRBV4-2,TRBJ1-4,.,TGTGCCAGCAGCGAAGTTTCGGTCGCTAATGAAAAACTGTTTTTT,CASSEVSVANEKLFF
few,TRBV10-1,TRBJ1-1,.,TGCGCCAGCAGTGAGGGGCTGGCAGCTTTCTTT,CASSEGLAAFF
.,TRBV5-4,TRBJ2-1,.,TGTGCCAGCAGCTTGATGGCAGGTATCAAAAATGAGCAGTTCTTC,CASSLMAGIKNEQFF
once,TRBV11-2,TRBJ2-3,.,TGTGCCAGCAGGATTTACAGGGTTATGGGAGATACGCAGTATTTT,CASRIYRVMGDTQYF
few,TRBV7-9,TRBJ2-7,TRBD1,TGTGCCAGCAGCTTAGAGGACAGGGGTATCTACGAGCAGTACTTC,CASSLEDRGIYEQYF
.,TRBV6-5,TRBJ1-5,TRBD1,TGTGCCAGCAGTTACTCGTGGGACAGTAGCAATCAGCCCCAGCATTTT,CASSYSWDSSNQPQHF
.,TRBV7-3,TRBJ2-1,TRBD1,TGTGCCAGCAGCCCAACGGGACAGAGTTACAATGAGCAGTTCTTC,CASSPTGQSYNEQFF
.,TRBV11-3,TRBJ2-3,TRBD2,TGTGCCAGCAGCTTAGGTTCTATAGCGGGGGCCTCCACAGATACGCAGTATTTT,CASSLGSIAGASTDTQYF
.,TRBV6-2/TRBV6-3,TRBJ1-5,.,TGTGCCAGCAGTTACGGGGGCCTGGGGAGCAATCAGCCCCAGCATTTT,CASSYGGLGSNQPQHF
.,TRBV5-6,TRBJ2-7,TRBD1,TGTGCCAGCAGCTCGGTCGGACAGGGCATATACGAGCAGTACTTC,CASSSVGQGIYEQYF
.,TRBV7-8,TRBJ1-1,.,TGTGCCAGCAGCTCTCCCGCCGGGATCTTCATGAACACTGAAGCTTTCTTT,CASSSPAGIFMNTEAFF
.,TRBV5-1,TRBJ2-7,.,TGCGCCAGCAGCCCCACAGGGCAGTACGAGCAGTACTTC,CASSPTGQYEQYF
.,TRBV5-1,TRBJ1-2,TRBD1,TGCGCCAGCAGCTTGGGGTCAGGGGGCTCTGGCTACACCTTC,CASSLGSGGSGYTF
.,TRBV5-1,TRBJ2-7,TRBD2,TGCGCCAGCAGCTCCACCACTAGCGGGAGGGGCGAGCAGTACTTC,CASSSTTSGRGEQYF
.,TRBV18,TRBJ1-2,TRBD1,TGTGCCAGCTCACGAGTCACAGGGGGCGCGAATGGCTACACCTTC,CASSRVTGGANGYTF
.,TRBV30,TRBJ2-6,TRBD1,TGTGCCTGGAGTGTACAGGGGGCTATATCTGGGGCCAACGTCCTGACTTTC,CAWSVQGAISGANVLTF
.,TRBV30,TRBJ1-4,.,TGTGCCTGGAAACGCCAGGGATATGAAAAACTGTTTTTT,CAWKRQGYEKLFF
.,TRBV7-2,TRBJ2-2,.,TGTGCCAGTAGGAGGCAGAACACCGGGGAGCTGTTTTTT,CASRRQNTGELFF
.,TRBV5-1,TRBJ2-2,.,TGCGCCAGCGTCCCCTCTAGGCAAAACACCGGGGAGCTGTTTTTT,CASVPSRQNTGELFF
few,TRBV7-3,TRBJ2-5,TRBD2,TGTGCCAGCAGCCCCGGGGGGGCCGGGGGAGAGACCCAGTACTTC,CASSPGGAGGETQYF
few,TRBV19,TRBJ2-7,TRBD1,TGTGCCAGTAGTATAGGAAGGACAGGGTTGCACGAGCAGTACTTC,CASSIGRTGLHEQYF
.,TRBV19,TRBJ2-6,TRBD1,TGTGCCAGTAGTACCGGGACAGGGAAGGCTGGGGCCAACGTCCTGACTTTC,CASSTGTGKAGANVLTF
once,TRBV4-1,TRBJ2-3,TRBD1,TGCGCCAGCAGCCTAAGTGGGACAGGGGGTAGCACAGATACGCAGTATTTT,CASSLSGTGGSTDTQYF
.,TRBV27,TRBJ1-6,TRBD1,TGTGCCAGCAGGTTGGGGACAGGGGTCTCACCCCTCCACTTT,CASRLGTGVSPLHF
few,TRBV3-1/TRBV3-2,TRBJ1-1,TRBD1,TGTGCCAGCAGCCAAGTGGGGACAGGGAGGAACACTGAAGCTTTCTTT,CASSQVGTGRNTEAFF
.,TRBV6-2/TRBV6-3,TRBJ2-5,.,TGTGCCAGCAGTTACTCCATCAAAGGGCAGAGGGATCTCGAGACCCAGTACTTC,CASSYSIKGQRDLETQYF
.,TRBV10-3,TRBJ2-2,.,TGTGCCATCAGGGAGGACAGTTACACCGGGGAGCTGTTTTTT,CAIREDSYTGELFF
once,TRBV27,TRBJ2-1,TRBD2,TGTGCCAGCAGTTCCCCAACTAGCGGGAGAAGGGATGAGCAGTTCTTC,CASSSPTSGRRDEQFF
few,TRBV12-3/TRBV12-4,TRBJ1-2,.,TGTGCCAGCAGTCGACAGAACTATGGCTACACCTTC,CASSRQNYGYTF
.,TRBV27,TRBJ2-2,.,TGTGCCAGCAGTTCACGGAGTGGCGGGGAGCTGTTTTTT,CASSSRSGGELFF
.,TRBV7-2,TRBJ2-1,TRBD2,TGTGCCAGCAGCTTGGCCGGGACTAGCGGGAGTAGCTCCTACAATGAGCAGTTCTTC,CASSLAGTSGSSSYNEQFF
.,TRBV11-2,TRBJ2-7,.,TGTGCCAGCAGCTTACTAGGGGTAGGGGAGCAGTACTTC,CASSLLGVGEQYF
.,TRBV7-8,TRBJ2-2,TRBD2,TGTGCCAGCAGCTCAAAGGGAGCGGGAGCGGATACCGGGGAGCTGTTTTTT,CASSSKGAGADTGELFF
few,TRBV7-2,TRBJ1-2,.,TGTGCCAGCAGCTTAGGCCTGGGGGCCGGGTATGGCTACACCTTC,CASSLGLGAGYGYTF
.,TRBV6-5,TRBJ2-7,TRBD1,TGTGCCATCGCGGACAGGCGAGGCTCCGAGCAGTACTTC,CAIADRRGSEQYF
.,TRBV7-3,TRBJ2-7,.,TGTGCCAGCAGCGCTGGGACTTCCTACGAGCAGTACTTC,CASSAGTSYEQYF
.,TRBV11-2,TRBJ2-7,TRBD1,TGTGCCAGCAGCCCGTCCGGGACAGTCTCCTACGAGCAGTACTTC,CASSPSGTVSYEQYF
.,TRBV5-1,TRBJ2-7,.,TGCGCCAGCAGCTTGGTCCAGGGGTACGAGCAGTACTTC,CASSLVQGYEQYF
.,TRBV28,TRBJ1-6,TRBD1,TGTGCCAGCACCCAGCCCCGGGACAGGGATAATTCACCCCTCCACTTT,CASTQPRDRDNSPLHF
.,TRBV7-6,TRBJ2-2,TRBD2,TGTGCCAGCAGTTCCCAGTGGGCTAGCGGGAGGGAGAACACCGGGGAGCTGTTTTTT,CASSSQWASGRENTGELFF
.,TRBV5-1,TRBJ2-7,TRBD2,TGCGCCAGCAGCTTGGGCCCGGGGGGGACTAGCGGGACTAATGTCTACGAGCAGTACTTC,CASSLGPGGTSGTNVYEQYF
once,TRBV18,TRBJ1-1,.,TGTGCCAGCTCACCACCGCCAGTCATGAACACTGAAGCTTTCTTT,CASSPPPVMNTEAFF
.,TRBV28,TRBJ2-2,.,TGTGCCACCCTCAGTTCTCCCGGGGAGCTGTTTTTT,CATLSSPGELFF
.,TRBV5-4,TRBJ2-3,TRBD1,TGTGCCAGCAGCTTGGTGGTCAGGGGGACAGATACGCAGTATTTT,CASSLVVRGTDTQYF
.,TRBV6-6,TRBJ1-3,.,TGTGCCAGCTCCAGGGCCTCGGCTGGAAACACCATATATTTT,CASSRASAGNTIYF
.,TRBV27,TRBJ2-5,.,TGTGCCAGCAGTTTCTACGGGCAGGGTGAAGCCCAGTACTTC,CASSFYGQGEAQYF
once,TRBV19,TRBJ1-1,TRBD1,TGTGCCAGTAGTTGGACAGGGGCGCACACTGAAGCTTTCTTT,CASSWTGAHTEAFF